The T cell receptor beta chain under discussion was sequenced for a study of human T cells and chemical hapten exposure. Turning to the study itself: Patients, largely female, had alopecia areata, totalis or universalis. Study outcomes and limitations: No shift was seen in TCRs above 1 in 1000 frequency with DPC sensitization. Versus controls, expanded TCRs had significantly more large CDR3 similarity clusters.

In the authors' workflow: Counts of TCRs in each sample centred on a median of 95,638 and extended from around 25,000 to 690,000. TCRdb re-called the RACE reads through MiXCR, storing one row per CDR3 protein. The V and J calls were determined by TCRdb, not by the authors. In the table there are about 140,000 distinct CDR3 sequences, 12% of which are singletons. This clonotype was seen many times. Its matching antigen is unknown. Sample time point: patch test 2, 6 weeks after DPC sensitization. Treatment here: therapeutic diphenylcyclopropenone sensitization with weekly scalp DPC. V was pared by 4 bases and J by 0 bases, with 16 bases between. The CDR3 contains 17 residues.

The chain carries TRBV12-3 or TRBV12-4 and TRBJ2-1; weak D call: TRBD2 (6 bases). The clonotype was recovered from a woman between 50 and 59 years old with alopecia areata. Some clones in this sample may be carry-over from other donors' samples. The sample here was whole blood, taken in connection with sensitization to the hapten diphenylcyclopropenone (DPC). The CDR3 DNA reads TGTGCCAGCAGTTCCGTCCCCCCAGCGGGCTCCTACAATGAGCAGTTCTTC. This sequence encodes CASSSVPPAGSYNEQFF.